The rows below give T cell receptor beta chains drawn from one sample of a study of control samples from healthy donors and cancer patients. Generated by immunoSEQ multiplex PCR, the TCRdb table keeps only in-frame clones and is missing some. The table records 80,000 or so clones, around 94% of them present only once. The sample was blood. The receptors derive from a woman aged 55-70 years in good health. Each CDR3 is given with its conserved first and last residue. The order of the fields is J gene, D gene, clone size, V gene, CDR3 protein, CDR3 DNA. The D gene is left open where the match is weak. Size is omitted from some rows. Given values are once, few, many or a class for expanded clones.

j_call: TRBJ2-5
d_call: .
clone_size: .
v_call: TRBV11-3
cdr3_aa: CASSEGETQYF
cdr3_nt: TGTGCCAGCAGCGAGGGGGAGACCCAGTACTTC

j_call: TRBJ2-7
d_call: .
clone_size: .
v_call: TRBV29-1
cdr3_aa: CSVDAPGDEQYF
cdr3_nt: TGCAGCGTTGACGCGCCAGGGGACGAGCAGTACTTC

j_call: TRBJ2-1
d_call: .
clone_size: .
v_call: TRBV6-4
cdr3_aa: CASSDERGRNEQFF
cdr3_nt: TGTGCCAGCAGTGACGAGAGAGGGCGGAATGAGCAGTTCTTC

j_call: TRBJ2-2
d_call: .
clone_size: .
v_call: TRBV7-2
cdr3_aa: CASSLGLGLFTGELFF
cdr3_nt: TGTGCCAGCAGCTTAGGCCTCGGGCTTTTCACCGGGGAGCTGTTTTTT

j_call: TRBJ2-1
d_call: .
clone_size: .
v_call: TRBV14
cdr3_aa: CASSQRGASEIYYNEQFF
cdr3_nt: TGTGCCAGCAGCCAGAGGGGGGCTAGCGAGATATATTACAATGAGCAGTTCTTC

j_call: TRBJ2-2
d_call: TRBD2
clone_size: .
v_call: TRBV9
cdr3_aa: CASSVGLAGVTGELFF
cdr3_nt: TGTGCCAGCAGCGTAGGCCTAGCGGGAGTCACCGGGGAGCTGTTTTTT

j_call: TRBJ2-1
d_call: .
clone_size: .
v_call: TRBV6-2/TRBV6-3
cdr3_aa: CASSSLGRGSYNEQFF
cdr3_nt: TGTGCCAGCAGTTCCCTGGGCAGGGGAAGTTACAATGAGCAGTTCTTC

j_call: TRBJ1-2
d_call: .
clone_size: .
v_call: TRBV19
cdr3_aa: CASSATGALGYGYTF
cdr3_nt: TGTGCCAGTAGCGCCACCGGGGCCTTGGGCTATGGCTACACCTTC

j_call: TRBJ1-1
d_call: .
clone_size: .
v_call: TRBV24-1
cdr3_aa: CATGKPDRENTEAFF
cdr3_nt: TGTGCCACCGGAAAACCGGACAGAGAGAACACTGAAGCTTTCTTT

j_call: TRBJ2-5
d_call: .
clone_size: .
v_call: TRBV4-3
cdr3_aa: CASSQVPQETQYF
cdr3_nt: TGCGCCAGCAGCCAAGTCCCTCAAGAGACCCAGTACTTC

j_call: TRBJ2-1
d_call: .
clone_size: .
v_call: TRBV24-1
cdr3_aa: CATSAPNWADEQFF
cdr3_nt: TGTGCCACCAGTGCCCCTAACTGGGCAGATGAGCAGTTCTTC

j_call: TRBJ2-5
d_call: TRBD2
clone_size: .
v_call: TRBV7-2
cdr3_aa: CASSLISGRQLETQYF
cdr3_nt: TGTGCCAGCAGCCTAATTAGCGGGAGGCAGTTGGAGACCCAGTACTTC

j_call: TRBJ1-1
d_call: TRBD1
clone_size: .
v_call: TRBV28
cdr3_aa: CASRTEGTGGYTEAFF
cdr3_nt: TGTGCCAGCAGGACAGAAGGGACAGGGGGCTACACTGAAGCTTTCTTT

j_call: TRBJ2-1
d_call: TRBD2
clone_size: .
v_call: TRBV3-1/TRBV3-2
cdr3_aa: CASSRLAGGYNEQFF
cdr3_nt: TGTGCCAGCAGTAGACTAGCGGGAGGCTACAATGAGCAGTTCTTC

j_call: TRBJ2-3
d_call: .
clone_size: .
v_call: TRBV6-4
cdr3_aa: CASSLTGSTDTQYF
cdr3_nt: TGTGCCAGCAGCCTGACAGGTAGCACAGATACGCAGTATTTT

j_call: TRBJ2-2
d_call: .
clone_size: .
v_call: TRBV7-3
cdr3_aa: CASSEIRNTGELFF
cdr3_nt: TGTGCCAGCAGCGAGATTAGGAACACCGGGGAGCTGTTTTTT

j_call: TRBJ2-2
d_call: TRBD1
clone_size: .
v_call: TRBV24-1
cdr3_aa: CATGEGGSGELFF
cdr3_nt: TGTGCCACGGGGGAAGGGGGCAGCGGGGAGCTGTTTTTT

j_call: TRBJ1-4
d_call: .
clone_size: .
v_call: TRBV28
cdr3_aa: CASSYSEKLFF
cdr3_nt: TGTGCCAGCAGTTACAGTGAAAAACTGTTTTTT

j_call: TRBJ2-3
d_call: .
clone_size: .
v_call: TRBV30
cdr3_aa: CAWSGLADTQYF
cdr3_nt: TGTGCCTGGAGTGGGCTTGCAGATACGCAGTATTTT

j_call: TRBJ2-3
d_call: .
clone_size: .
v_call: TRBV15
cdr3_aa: CATSRAGSSTDTQYF
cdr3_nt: TGTGCCACCAGCAGAGCGGGATCTAGCACAGATACGCAGTATTTT

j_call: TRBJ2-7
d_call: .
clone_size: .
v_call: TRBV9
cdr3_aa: CASSVGIADPAREQYF
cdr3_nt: TGTGCCAGCAGCGTAGGGATAGCGGACCCCGCCCGGGAGCAGTACTTC

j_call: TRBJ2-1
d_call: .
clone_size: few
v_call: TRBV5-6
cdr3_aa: CASSFSGTRNEQFF
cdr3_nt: TGTGCCAGCAGTTTCTCCGGGACTCGCAATGAGCAGTTCTTC